Each of the 20 T cell receptor beta chains below was sequenced from the same sample in a study of blood T cells in healthy people across ages. A second about 7 to 11 cycle PCR used barcoded and J-beta primers. TCRdb independently ran MiXCR on the 5' RACE reads; one entry per CDR3 protein. This table has about a million distinct CDR3 sequences, about 51% appearing once. The source material was blood. These receptors were taken from a woman aged 60 to 75 in good health.

The chain has TRBV5-5 and TRBJ1-6, with 12 bases that match TRBD1. J gave up 0 bases and V 4 bases, and 11 bases lay outside the gene matches. The germline V gene encodes CDR1 SGHKS and CDR2 YYEKEE (reference sequence). The CDR3 totals 20 residues. CDR3 in DNA: TGTGCCAGCAGCACAACGGGACAGGGGGCAAGGAGCTCCTATAATTCACCCCTCCACTTT. It specifies CASSTTGQGARSSYNSPLHF.

The rearrangement links TRBV29-1 to TRBJ2-5; the match to TRBD2 covers 8 bases. CDR3 length: 15 residues. V was clipped by 7 bases and J by 11 bases; unmatched bases: 21. Germline V CDR1 and CDR2: SQVTM, ANQGSEA. The CDR3 nucleotides are TGCAGCGCCACCACCGCACTAGCGGACGTTAATGAGCAGTACTTC. As protein: CSATTALADVNEQYF.

This clonotype was observed a handful of times. V usage is TRBV28 and J usage is TRBJ2-7; D remains unclear. The CDR3 is 12 amino acids. Germline values: CDR1 MDHEN, CDR2 SYDVKM. V shed 3 bases and J shed 5 bases, with 8 bases lying between them. The CDR3 reads CASSFEFHEQYF. The CDR3, as DNA: TGTGCCAGCAGTTTTGAATTCCACGAGCAGTACTTC.

The rearrangement uses TRBV6-6 and TRBJ2-6; unclear D gene. This CDR3 spans 14 amino acids. The V end lost 8 bases, the J end lost 2 bases, and 10 bases lay between the germline ends. Germline CDR1 and CDR2: MNHNY and SVGAGI (reference sequence). As DNA, the CDR3 is TGTGCCAGCCAAGGCTCGGCTGGGGCCAACGTCCTGACTTTC. Amino acid sequence: CASQGSAGANVLTF.

This clonotype has a handful of counts. The gene calls are TRBV29-1 and TRBJ2-1, with 8 bases fitting TRBD2. Looked up from germline, CDR1 is SQVTM and CDR2 is ANQGSEA. The J segment lost 3 bases and the V segment lost 5 bases, leaving 6 bases of the junction unmatched. This CDR3 comprises 14 residues. The chain's CDR3 is CSVSGRAFYNEQFF. CDR3 in DNA: TGCAGCGTTTCCGGGAGGGCCTTCTACAATGAGCAGTTCTTC.

This clonotype was counted between two and nine times. This sequence may be a read error, since a much larger clone differs from it by one base. The rearrangement joins TRBV20-1 to TRBJ2-7; D is unclear. The CDR3 has 14 residues. Germline lookup yields CDR1 DFQATT and CDR2 SNEGSKA (reference sequence). V lost 2 bases and J 7 bases, leaving 18 bases between the germline ends. The DNA for the CDR3 is TGCAGTGCTAGACACGATATACCAATCGATGAGCAGTACTTC. This sequence encodes CSARHDIPIDEQYF.

This clonotype was counted between two and nine times. This rearrangement joins TRBV18 to TRBJ2-5; 7 nucleotides align to TRBD1. The CDR3 covers 13 residues. Trimming cost V 6 bases and J 4 bases; bases outside gene matches: 5. The V gene's germline CDR1 is KGHSH and CDR2 LQKENI. As DNA, the CDR3 is TGTGCCAGCTCGAAGGGACAGCGAGAGACCCAGTACTTC. It specifies CASSKGQRETQYF.

This chain connects TRBV18 to TRBJ2-4; 7 nucleotides match TRBD1. The J call could be wrong; TRBJ2-7 is a better fit for the DNA end. This CDR3 is built from 15 residues. The germline CDR1 and CDR2 sequences are KGHSH and LQKENI. The CDR3 coding sequence is TGTGCCAGCTCACCACCAGGGGGCTCAATAGACGAGCAGTACTTC. Its translation is CASSPPGGSIDEQYF.

This chain joins TRBV5-1 and TRBJ2-1; TRBD2 might be the D (5 bases). Germline-derived CDR1 and CDR2 are SGHRS and YFSETQ. The CDR3 covers 16 residues. V was pared by 5 bases and J by 6 bases, with 21 bases between. The CDR3 sequence: CASSPPPVRRVNEQFF. CDR3 sequence (DNA): TGCGCCAGCAGTCCACCTCCGGTTAGGCGGGTCAATGAGCAGTTCTTC.

The rearrangement uses TRBV28 and TRBJ2-5; TRBD2 matches at 7 bases. The germline V gene has CDR1 MDHEN and CDR2 SYDVKM. The CDR3 contains 16 residues. V was clipped by 6 bases and J by 4 bases; unmatched bases: 14. DNA for the CDR3: TGTGCCAGCAGCCTGACAGCAGGAACGGGAGGAGAGACCCAGTACTTC. This sequence encodes CASSLTAGTGGETQYF.

This clonotype was seen a handful of times. V usage is TRBV29-1 and J usage is TRBJ2-5, with D perhaps TRBD1 (6 bases). The germline V gene has CDR1 SQVTM and CDR2 ANQGSEA. Deletions cut 3 bases from V and 2 bases from J, with 10 bases between. The CDR3 runs 13 residues. As DNA, the CDR3 is TGCAGCGTTGAGTCAGGGGTGCAAGAGACCCAGTACTTC. It encodes CSVESGVQETQYF.

The genes are TRBV21-1 and TRBJ2-4; the table's D call of TRBD1 was not tested on the DNA. TRBJ2-7 matches the DNA end more closely, so the J call is doubtful. TRBV21-1 is assigned pseudogene status. The CDR3 is made up of 18 amino acids. The CDR3 reads CASSKDDLRQPDSYEQYF. The CDR3 nucleotides read TGTGCCAGCAGCAAAGACGATCTGAGACAGCCCGACTCCTACGAGCAGTACTTC.

The genes are TRBV12-3 or TRBV12-4 and TRBJ2-1, with a tentative D call TRBD1 (6 bases). V shed 4 bases and J shed 0 bases, with 19 bases lying between them. The CDR3 totals 18 residues. CDR3 in amino acids: CASSSPGERGSSYNEQFF. DNA for the CDR3: TGTGCCAGCAGTTCACCAGGGGAAAGGGGGAGCTCCTACAATGAGCAGTTCTTC.

The gene calls are TRBV20-1 and TRBJ1-2; no reliable D call. The CDR3 has 13 amino acids. Germline CDR1 and CDR2: DFQATT and SNEGSKA (reference sequence). V was cut by 2 bases and J by 3 bases, with 10 bases left in between. The CDR3 sequence: CSARPWSDYGYTF. CDR3 bases: TGCAGTGCTAGACCCTGGTCGGACTATGGCTACACCTTC.

This chain connects TRBV12-3 or TRBV12-4 to TRBJ2-7; TRBD2 agrees at 11 bases. J was trimmed by 0 bases and V by 6 bases; bases with no gene match: 4. The CDR3 has 15 residues. In DNA, the CDR3 is TGTGCCAGCAGAACCACTAGCGGGAGCTCCTACGAGCAGTACTTC. Its translation is CASRTTSGSSYEQYF.

J is TRBJ2-1 and V is TRBV4-1, with 13 positions matching TRBD2. J was trimmed by 8 bases and V by 0 bases; bases with no gene match: 13. The germline CDR1 and CDR2 sequences are MGHRA and YSYEKL. This CDR3 contains 19 residues. The CDR3 coding sequence is TGCGCCAGCAGCCAAGATGGGGGGCTACTAGCGGGAGGGCAGTATGAGCAGTTCTTC. Protein product: CASSQDGGLLAGGQYEQFF.

This clonotype has a handful of counts. This rearrangement joins TRBV6-5 to TRBJ1-4; D might be TRBD1 (5 bases). V dropped 1 base and J dropped 8 bases, with 14 bases sitting between them. The germline V gene encodes CDR1 MNHEY and CDR2 SVGAGI. The CDR3 consists of 15 residues. CDR3 region: CASSYLGGRREKLFF. The CDR3 coding sequence is TGTGCCAGCAGTTACTTGGGGGGACGTCGGGAAAAACTGTTTTTT.

V usage is TRBV20-1 and J usage is TRBJ2-4; 8 bases match TRBD2. There are 15 residues in the CDR3. The ends lost 6 bases at V and 6 bases at J; junction bases unmatched: 13. The germline gives CDR1 DFQATT, CDR2 SNEGSKA (reference sequence). The chain's CDR3 is CSANPGISGANIQYF. The CDR3 DNA reads as TGCAGTGCAAACCCGGGGATTAGCGGGGCAAACATTCAGTACTTC.

Concerning this clonotype: At one end the junction does not follow the germline gene, possibly because of a read error. The chain couples TRBV4-1 to TRBJ2-3; the D gene is possibly TRBD1 (5 bases). The CDR3 is 16 amino acids. Germline V gives CDR1 MGHRA, CDR2 YSYEKL. In DNA form, the CDR3 reads TGCGTCAGCAGCCAAGTGCAGGGCGCTAGCACAGATACGCAGTATTTT. It specifies CVSSQVQGASTDTQYF.

V is TRBV20-1 and J is TRBJ2-3; TRBD1 is a possible D gene (5 bases). V lost 1 base to trimming and J lost 7 bases, with 21 bases between them. CDR1 is DFQATT and CDR2 is SNEGSKA in the germline V gene (reference sequence). This CDR3 comprises 16 residues. The CDR3 protein is CSARGLQGDQRNTQYF. CDR3 DNA: TGCAGTGCTAGAGGACTTCAGGGCGACCAACGTAATACGCAGTATTTT.